The clone carrying this T cell receptor beta chain was counted many times. The same CDR3 arises from other DNA sequences in this sample as well. V was cut by 4 bases and J by 2 bases, with 9 bases left in between. Germline V CDR1 and CDR2: SGDLS, YYNGEE. The CDR3 is 14 residues long. The sample comes from a study of shared clonotypes between healthy human individuals. Clones were read by immunoSEQ multiplex PCR, and TCRdb kept only the in-frame ones, dropping some. The sample shows 110,000 or so clones, 65% to 75% of them seen only once. The sample taken for sequencing was memory CD8+ T cells sorted from blood. Subset: CD45RO+ cells pooled with CCR7-negative TemRA cells. The sequence was obtained from a woman between 25 and 40 years old in good health. The chain has TRBV9 and TRBJ1-4; D possibly corresponds to TRBD1 (6 bases). As DNA, the CDR3 is TGTGCCAGCAGCCTAGGGGGGACTAATGAAAAACTGTTTTTT. It codes for CASSLGGTNEKLFF. Looking up the rest from reference TRBV9 and TRBJ1-4 gives the full variable domain: DSGVTQTPKHLITATGQRVTLRCSPRSGDLSVYWYQQSLDQGLQFLIQYYNGEERAKGNILERFSAQQFPDLHSELNLSSLELGDSALYFCASSLGGTNEKLFFGSGTQLSVL.